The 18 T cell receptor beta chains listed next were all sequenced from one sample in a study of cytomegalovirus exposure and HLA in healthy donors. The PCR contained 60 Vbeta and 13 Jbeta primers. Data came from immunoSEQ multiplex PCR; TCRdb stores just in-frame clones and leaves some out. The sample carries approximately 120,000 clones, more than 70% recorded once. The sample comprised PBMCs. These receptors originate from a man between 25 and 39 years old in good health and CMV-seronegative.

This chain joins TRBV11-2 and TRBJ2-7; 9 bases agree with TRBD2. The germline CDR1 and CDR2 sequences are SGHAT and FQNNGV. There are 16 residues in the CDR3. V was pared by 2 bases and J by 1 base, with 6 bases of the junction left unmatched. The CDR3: CASSLLSGGPSYEQYF. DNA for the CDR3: TGTGCCAGCAGCTTACTTAGCGGGGGTCCTTCCTACGAGCAGTACTTC.

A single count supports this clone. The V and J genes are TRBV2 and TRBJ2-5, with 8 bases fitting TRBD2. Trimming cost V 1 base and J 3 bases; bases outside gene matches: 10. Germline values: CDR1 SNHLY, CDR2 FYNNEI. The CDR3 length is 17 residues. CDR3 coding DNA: TGTGCCAGCAGTGAAGGGGGGGCGGGGGGACTGAAAGAGACCCAGTACTTC. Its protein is CASSEGGAGGLKETQYF.

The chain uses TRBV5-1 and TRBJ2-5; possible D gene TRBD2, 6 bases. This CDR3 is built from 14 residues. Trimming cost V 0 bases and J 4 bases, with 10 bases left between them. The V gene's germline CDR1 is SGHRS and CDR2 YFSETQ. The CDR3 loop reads CASSLEGGRETQYF. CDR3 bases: TGCGCCAGCAGCTTGGAAGGAGGGCGAGAGACCCAGTACTTC.

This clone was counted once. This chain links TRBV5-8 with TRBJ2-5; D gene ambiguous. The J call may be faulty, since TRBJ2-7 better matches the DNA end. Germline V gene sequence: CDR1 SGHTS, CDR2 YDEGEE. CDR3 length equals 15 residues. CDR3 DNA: TGTGCCAGCAGCGTCGCCTATAGAGGTCTTTACGAGCAGTACTTC. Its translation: CASSVAYRGLYEQYF.

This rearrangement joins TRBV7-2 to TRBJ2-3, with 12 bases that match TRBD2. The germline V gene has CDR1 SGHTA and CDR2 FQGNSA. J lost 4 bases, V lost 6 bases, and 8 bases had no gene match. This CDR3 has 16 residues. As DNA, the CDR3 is TGTGCCAGCAGTCCGACTAGCGGGGGCAAGGCAGATACGCAGTATTTT. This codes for CASSPTSGGKADTQYF.

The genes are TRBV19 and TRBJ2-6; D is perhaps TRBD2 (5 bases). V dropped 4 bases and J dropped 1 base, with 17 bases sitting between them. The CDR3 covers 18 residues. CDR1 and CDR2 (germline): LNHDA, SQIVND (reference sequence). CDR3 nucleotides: TGTGCCAGTAGTACAAAGCCCTGGGAGACTTCTGGGGCCAACGTCCTGACTTTC. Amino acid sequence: CASSTKPWETSGANVLTF. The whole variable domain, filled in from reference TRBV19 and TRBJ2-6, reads DGGITQSPKYLFRKEGQNVTLSCEQNLNHDAMYWYRQDPGQGLRLIYYSQIVNDFQKGDIAEGYSVSREKKESFPLTVTSAQKNPTAFYLCASSTKPWETSGANVLTFGAGSRLTVL.

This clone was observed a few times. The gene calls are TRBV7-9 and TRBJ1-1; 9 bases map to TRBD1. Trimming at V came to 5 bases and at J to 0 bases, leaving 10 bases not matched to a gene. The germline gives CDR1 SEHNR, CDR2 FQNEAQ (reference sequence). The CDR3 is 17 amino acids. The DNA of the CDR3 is TGTGCCAGCAGCCCCAGTGGGACAGGGCCCTTGAACACTGAAGCTTTCTTT. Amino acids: CASSPSGTGPLNTEAFF.

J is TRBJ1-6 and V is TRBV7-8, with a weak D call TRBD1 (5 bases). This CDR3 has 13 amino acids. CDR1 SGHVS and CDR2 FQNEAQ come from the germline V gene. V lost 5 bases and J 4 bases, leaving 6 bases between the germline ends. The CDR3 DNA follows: TGTGCCAGCAGCCCAGGGTATAATTCACCCCTCCACTTT. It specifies CASSPGYNSPLHF.

The CDR3 nucleotides read TGTGCCATCAAGGTAGCGGGGGACCACGAGCAGTACTTC. This gives the protein CAIKVAGDHEQYF. The chain uses TRBV10-3 and TRBJ2-7; 9 bases map to TRBD2. After removal of 7 bases from V and 5 bases from J, the junction contained 6 bases not matched to a gene. There are 13 residues in the CDR3. Germline V CDR1 and CDR2: ENHRY, SYGVKD.

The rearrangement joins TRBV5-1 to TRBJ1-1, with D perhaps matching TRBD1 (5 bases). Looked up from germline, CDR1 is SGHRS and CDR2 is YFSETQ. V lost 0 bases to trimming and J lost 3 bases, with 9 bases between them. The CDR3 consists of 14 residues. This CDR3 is CASSLGPGDTEAFF. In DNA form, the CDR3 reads TGCGCCAGCAGCTTGGGTCCGGGGGACACTGAAGCTTTCTTT.

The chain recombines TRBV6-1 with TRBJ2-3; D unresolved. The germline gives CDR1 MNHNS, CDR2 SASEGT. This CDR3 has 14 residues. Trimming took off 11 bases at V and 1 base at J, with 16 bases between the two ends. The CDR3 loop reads CALQRTAGTDTQYF. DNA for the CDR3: TGTGCCCTTCAGCGTACGGCGGGCACAGATACGCAGTATTTT.

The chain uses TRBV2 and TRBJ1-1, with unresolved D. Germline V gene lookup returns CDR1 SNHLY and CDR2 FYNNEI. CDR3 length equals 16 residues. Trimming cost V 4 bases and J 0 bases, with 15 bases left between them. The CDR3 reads CASSGKELLLNTEAFF. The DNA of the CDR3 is TGTGCCAGCAGTGGGAAGGAGCTTCTTCTGAACACTGAAGCTTTCTTT.

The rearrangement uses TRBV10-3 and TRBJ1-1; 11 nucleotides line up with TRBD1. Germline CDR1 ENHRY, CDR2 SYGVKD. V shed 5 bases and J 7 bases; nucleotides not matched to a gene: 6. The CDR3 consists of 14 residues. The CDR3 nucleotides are TGTGCCATCAGTATGGACAGGGGGCGAGTTGAAGCTTTCTTT. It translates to CAISMDRGRVEAFF.

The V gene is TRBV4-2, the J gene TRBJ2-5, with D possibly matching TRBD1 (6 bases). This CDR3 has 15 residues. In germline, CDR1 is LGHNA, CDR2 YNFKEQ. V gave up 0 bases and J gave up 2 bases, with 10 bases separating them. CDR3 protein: CASSQDRGKQETQYF. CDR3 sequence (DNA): TGTGCCAGCAGCCAAGATAGGGGGAAACAAGAGACCCAGTACTTC.

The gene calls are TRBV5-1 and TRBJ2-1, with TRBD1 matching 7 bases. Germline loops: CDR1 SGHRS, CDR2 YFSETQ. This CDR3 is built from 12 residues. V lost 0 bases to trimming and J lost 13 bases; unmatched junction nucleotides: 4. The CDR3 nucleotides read TGCGCCAGCAGCTTGGCAGGGGGTGAACAGTTCTTC. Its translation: CASSLAGGEQFF. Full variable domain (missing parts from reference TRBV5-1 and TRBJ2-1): KAGVTQTPRYLIKTRGQQVTLSCSPISGHRSVSWYQQTPGQGLQFLFEYFSETQRNKGNFPGRFSGRQFSNSRSEMNVSTLELGDSALYLCASSLAGGEQFFGPGTRLTVL.

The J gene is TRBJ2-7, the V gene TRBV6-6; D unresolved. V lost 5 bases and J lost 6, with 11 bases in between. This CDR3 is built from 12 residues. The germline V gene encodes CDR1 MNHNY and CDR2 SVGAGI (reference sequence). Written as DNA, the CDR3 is TGTGCCAGCAGTAACCCCGGTTTCGAGCAGTACTTC. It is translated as CASSNPGFEQYF.

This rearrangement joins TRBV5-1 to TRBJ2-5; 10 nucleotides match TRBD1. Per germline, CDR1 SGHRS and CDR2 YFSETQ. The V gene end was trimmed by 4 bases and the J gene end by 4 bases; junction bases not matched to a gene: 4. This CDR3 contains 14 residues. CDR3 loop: CASSETGGGETQYF. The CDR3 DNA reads TGCGCCAGCAGCGAGACAGGGGGCGGAGAGACCCAGTACTTC.

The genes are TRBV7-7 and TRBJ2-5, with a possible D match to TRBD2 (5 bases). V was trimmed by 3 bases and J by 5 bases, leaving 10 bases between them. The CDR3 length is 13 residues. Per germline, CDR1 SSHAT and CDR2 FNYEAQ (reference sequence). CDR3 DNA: TGTGCCAGCAGCTTTGGAGGCGGGGAGACCCAGTACTTC. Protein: CASSFGGGETQYF.